A selection of T cell receptor beta chains follows, all from one sample in a study of OX40 agonist ivuxolimab in advanced cancers. Generated by immunoSEQ multiplex PCR, the TCRdb table keeps only in-frame clones and is missing some. Here the sample spans 65,000 to 95,000 clones, roughly 88% being singletons. Sequenced here: CD4+ or CD8+ T cells sorted from blood, sampled in a trial of the OX40 agonist ivuxolimab. The receptor set was obtained from an adult with an advanced solid tumor such as melanoma, head and neck, liver or kidney cancer. Each CDR3 is given without its conserved first and last residue.

V gene,J gene,CDR3 length,CDR3 protein
TRBV7-6,TRBJ1-4,12,ASSGSQGAEKLF
TRBV12-2,TRBJ2-7,14,ASRLGTSGSHHEQY
TRBV11-2,TRBJ2-5,12,ASSLQGSRETQY
TRBV7-2,TRBJ2-3,14,ASSFPLGQESNTQY
TRBV20-1,TRBJ2-1,9,SAEPGLASF
TRBV7-2,TRBJ2-5,14,ASSEPGTSGEETQY
TRBV25-1,TRBJ2-7,12,ASSEFKGTDEQY
TRBV11-2,TRBJ2-7,14,ASSQGGQGYSYEQY
TRBV7-9,TRBJ1-1,9,ASSSKWEAF
TRBV19,TRBJ1-1,13,ASSTGGATGAEAF
TRBV28,TRBJ1-4,12,ASSLPQSNEKLF
TRBV29-1,TRBJ2-2,12,SVLLGRGYGELF
TRBV11-3,TRBJ2-2,13,ASSPVGANTGELF
TRBV2,TRBJ1-2,11,ASRVQGTYGYT
TRBV5-8,TRBJ2-6,13,ASSLQGSGANVLT
TRBV1,TRBJ1-5,15,TSSQDREPGSNQPQH
TRBV7-9,TRBJ2-1,13,ASSLGRGLAESRF
TRBV5-1,TRBJ1-2,12,ASSYDRERRGYT
TRBV25-1,TRBJ1-3,12,ASSEYGQLDTIY
TRBV9,TRBJ2-5,13,ASSPRTTGYGAQY
TRBV7-3,TRBJ2-5,13,ASSLGRGGQETQY
TRBV6-6,TRBJ1-1,12,ASSRPGENTEAF
TRBV7-2,TRBJ1-2,13,ASSYPGQGAGGYT
TRBV7-2,TRBJ2-3,14,ASSLSQAGGTDTQY
TRBV30,TRBJ1-3,18,AWSTTGLRPITVSGNTIY
TRBV7-9,TRBJ2-5,11,ASTSLDTREQY
TRBV7-2,TRBJ2-7,10,ASSLNRVEQY
TRBV11-2,TRBJ2-1,13,ASSYGTSGNNEQF
TRBV7-6,TRBJ2-5,13,ASSLVQGVNTIYN
TRBV11-2,TRBJ1-3,12,ASSHPGFGNTIY
TRBV5-1,TRBJ1-1,13,ASSPRTGMNTEAF
TRBV7-3,TRBJ1-2,12,ASSSQGIGDGYT
TRBV7-2,TRBJ2-1,15,ASSPLLTGSSYNEQF
TRBV30,TRBJ1-3,11,AWSGGVGNTIY
TRBV28,TRBJ2-5,14,ASSSSAGRVQETQY
TRBV4-2,TRBJ2-3,14,ASSQGDYQSTDTQY
TRBV28,TRBJ2-4,11,ASSLPSTDIQY
TRBV29-1,TRBJ2-2,12,SVSPSGNTGELF
TRBV7-2,TRBJ1-2,12,ASSPRRQGSGYT
TRBV2,TRBJ2-2,10,ASSISGGELF
TRBV15,TRBJ2-7,10,ATSRAGGGQY
TRBV19,TRBJ2-1,10,ASSEQHNEQF
TRBV27,TRBJ2-7,13,ASGIGLAGGREQY
TRBV30,TRBJ2-7,10,AWSVQGLKQY
TRBV10-3,TRBJ1-5,13,AISESTGQGQPQH